Described below is a single T cell receptor (beta chain) sequence and its context. Its antigen is not identified. The record originates from a study of identical twins. General study results and limits: Conclusions rested on cross-sectional statistics rather than following the same donors.

J gave up 9 bases and V 2 bases, and 9 bases lay outside the gene matches. Per germline, CDR1 MDHEN and CDR2 SYDVKM. This CDR3 spans 14 amino acids. MiXCR, run by TCRdb on the 5' RACE reads, gives a single entry per CDR3 protein. Of about 200,000 distinct CDR3 sequences in the sample, around 8.1% were seen once. Separately, the same data were catalogued under a study of yellow fever vaccine responses in identical twins.

The chain joins TRBV28 to TRBJ2-7; TRBD1 agrees at 8 bases. The sequence derives from a young woman in good health. Specimen: memory (CD45RO+) T cells sorted from blood. The CDR3 loop reads CASSLDRGGSAQYF. The CDR3 DNA sequence: TGTGCCAGCAGTTTAGACAGGGGCGGATCTGCGCAGTACTTC.